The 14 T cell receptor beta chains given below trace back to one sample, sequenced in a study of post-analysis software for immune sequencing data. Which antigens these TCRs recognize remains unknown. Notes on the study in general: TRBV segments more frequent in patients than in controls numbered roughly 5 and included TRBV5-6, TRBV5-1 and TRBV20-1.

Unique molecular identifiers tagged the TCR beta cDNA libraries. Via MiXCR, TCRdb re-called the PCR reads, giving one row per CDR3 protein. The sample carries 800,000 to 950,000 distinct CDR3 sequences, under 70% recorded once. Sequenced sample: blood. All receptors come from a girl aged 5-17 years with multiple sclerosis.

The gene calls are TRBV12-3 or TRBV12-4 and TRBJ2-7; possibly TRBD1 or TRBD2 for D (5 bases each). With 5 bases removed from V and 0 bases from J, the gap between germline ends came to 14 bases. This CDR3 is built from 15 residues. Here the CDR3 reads CASSPGRRFSYEQYF. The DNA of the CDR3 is TGTGCCAGCAGTCCGGGACGTCGGTTCTCCTACGAGCAGTACTTC.

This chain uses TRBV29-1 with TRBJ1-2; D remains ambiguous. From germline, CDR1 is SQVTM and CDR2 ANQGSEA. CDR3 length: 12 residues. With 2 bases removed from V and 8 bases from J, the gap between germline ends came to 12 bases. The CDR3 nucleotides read TGCAGCGTTGAAACGGCCTCGGCAGGCTACACCTTC. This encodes CSVETASAGYTF.

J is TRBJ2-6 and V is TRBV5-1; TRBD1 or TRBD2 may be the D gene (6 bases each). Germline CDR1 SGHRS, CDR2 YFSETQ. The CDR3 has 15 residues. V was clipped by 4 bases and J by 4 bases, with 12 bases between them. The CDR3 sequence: CASSVEGGGANVLTF. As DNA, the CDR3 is TGCGCCAGCAGCGTCGAGGGGGGCGGGGCCAACGTCCTGACTTTC.

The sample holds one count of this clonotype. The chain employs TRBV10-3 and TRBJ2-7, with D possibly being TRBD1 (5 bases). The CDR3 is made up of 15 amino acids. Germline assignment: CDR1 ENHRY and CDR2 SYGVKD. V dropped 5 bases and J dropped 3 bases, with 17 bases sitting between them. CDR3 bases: TGTGCCATCAGTACAGGTGCGCAAGACGGCTACGAGCAGTACTTC. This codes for CAISTGAQDGYEQYF.

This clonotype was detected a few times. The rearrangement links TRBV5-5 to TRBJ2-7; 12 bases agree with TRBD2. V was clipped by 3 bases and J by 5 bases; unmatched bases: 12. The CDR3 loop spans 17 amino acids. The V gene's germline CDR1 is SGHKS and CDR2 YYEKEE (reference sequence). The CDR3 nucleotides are TGTGCCAGCAGCTCGTATGAAGGACTAGCGGGAACGAACGAGCAGTACTTC. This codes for CASSSYEGLAGTNEQYF.

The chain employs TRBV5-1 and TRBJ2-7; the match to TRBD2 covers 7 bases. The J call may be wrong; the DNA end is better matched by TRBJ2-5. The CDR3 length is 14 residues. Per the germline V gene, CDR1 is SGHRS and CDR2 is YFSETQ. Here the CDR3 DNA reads TGCGCCAGCAGCGCTGGCGGGGGTTTAGAGACCCAGTACTTC. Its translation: CASSAGGGLETQYF.

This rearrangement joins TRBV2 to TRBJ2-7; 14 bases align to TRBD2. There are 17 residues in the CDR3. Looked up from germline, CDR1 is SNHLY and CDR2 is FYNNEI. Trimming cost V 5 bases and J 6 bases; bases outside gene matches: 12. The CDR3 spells CASSTGTSGRKVGEQYF. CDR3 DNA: TGTGCCAGCAGTACCGGGACTAGCGGGAGAAAAGTCGGCGAGCAGTACTTC.

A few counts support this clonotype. The CDR3 region is CASSRTGSPYEQYF. The CDR3 DNA reads TGTGCCAGCAGCCGGACAGGGTCCCCCTACGAGCAGTACTTC. The genes are TRBV7-9 and TRBJ2-7; 8 positions match TRBD1. The CDR3 has 14 amino acids. The germline V gene has CDR1 SEHNR and CDR2 FQNEAQ (reference sequence). V was pared by 5 bases and J by 2 bases, with 5 bases of the junction left unmatched.

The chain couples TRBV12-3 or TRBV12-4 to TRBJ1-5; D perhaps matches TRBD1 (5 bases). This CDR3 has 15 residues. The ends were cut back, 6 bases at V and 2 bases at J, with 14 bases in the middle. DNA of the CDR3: TGTGCCAGCAGAACGGGACGGACCGGCAATCAGCCCCAGCATTTT. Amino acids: CASRTGRTGNQPQHF.

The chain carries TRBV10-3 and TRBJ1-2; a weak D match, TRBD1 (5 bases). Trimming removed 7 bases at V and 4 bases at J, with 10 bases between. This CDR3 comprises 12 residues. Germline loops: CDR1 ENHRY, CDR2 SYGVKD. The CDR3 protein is CAIMGPGYGYTF. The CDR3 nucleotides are TGTGCCATCATGGGGCCAGGCTATGGCTACACCTTC.

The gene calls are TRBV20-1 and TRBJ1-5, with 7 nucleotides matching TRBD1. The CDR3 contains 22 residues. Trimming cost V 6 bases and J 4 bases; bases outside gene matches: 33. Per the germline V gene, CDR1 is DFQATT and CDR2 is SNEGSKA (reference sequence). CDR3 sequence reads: CSAPAPPKKGIQGPFLNQPQHF. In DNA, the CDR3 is TGCAGTGCCCCCGCTCCACCAAAAAAGGGGATACAGGGGCCGTTTTTAAATCAGCCCCAGCATTTT.

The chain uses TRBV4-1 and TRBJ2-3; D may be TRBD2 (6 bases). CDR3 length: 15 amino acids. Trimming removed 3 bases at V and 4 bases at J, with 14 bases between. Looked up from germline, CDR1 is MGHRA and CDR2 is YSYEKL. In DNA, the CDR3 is TGCGCCAGCAGCCACGCAACTAGCCTGTCAGATACGCAGTATTTT. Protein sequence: CASSHATSLSDTQYF.

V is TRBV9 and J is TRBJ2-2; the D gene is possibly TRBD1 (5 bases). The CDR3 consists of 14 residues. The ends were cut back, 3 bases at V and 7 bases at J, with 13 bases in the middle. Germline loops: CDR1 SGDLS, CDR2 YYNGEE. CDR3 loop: CASSAQMGHGELFF. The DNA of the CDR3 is TGTGCCAGCAGCGCCCAGATGGGGCACGGGGAGCTGTTTTTT.

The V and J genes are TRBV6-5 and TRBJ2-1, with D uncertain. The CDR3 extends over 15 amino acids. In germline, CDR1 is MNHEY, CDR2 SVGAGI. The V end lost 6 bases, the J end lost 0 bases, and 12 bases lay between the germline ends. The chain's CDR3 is CASRLGPISYNEQFF. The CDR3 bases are TGTGCCAGCAGACTTGGCCCGATCTCCTACAATGAGCAGTTCTTC.